This paragraph reports one T cell receptor beta chain. The data originate from a study of blood T cell repertoires in COVID-19. Whole-study context: T cells, B-cell-depleted T cells, or PBMCs supplied cDNA or gDNA.

The germline V gene has CDR1 SGHAT and CDR2 FQNNGV. The length of the CDR3 is 10 residues. Trimming left V 10 bases short and J 6 bases short, with 7 bases between. The repertoire was sequenced with immunoSEQ multiplex PCR; TCRdb's copy has only in-frame clones and lacks some. Here the sample spans 150,000 or so clones, about four fifths being singletons. Sequencing was carried out using peripheral blood. This TCR came from a human donor with acute or convalescent COVID-19. The donor label of this sample is uncertain. The genes are TRBV11-2 and TRBJ2-1, with TRBD2 as a possible D gene (5 bases). The CDR3 is CATGINEQFF. CDR3 in DNA: TGTGCCACCGGGATCAATGAGCAGTTCTTC. Based on the CDR3 plus reference TRBV11-2 and TRBJ2-1, the full variable domain is EAGVAQSPRYKIIEKRQSVAFWCNPISGHATLYWYQQILGQGPKLLIQFQNNGVVDDSQLPKDRFSAERLKGVDSTLKIQPAKLEDSAVYLCATGINEQFFGPGTRLTVL.